Each of the 6 T cell receptor beta chains below was sequenced from the same sample in a study of OX40 agonist ivuxolimab in advanced cancers. Libraries were prepared through the immunoSEQ multiplex PCR assay. TCRdb holds this immuneACCESS table with in-frame rearrangements only. Some clones are missing; in checked studies, unresolved V genes explain under half, and the rest has no known cause. The sample yields about 64,000 clones; about four fifths were counted once. The top ten clones comprise about 5% of the sample. The starting material was CD4+ or CD8+ T cells sorted from blood, obtained in a trial of the OX40 agonist ivuxolimab. The receptors were sampled from an adult with an advanced solid tumor such as melanoma, head and neck, liver or kidney cancer.

CDR3 loop: CASSLEGSSSYNSPLHF. CDR3 nucleotide sequence: TGCGCCAGCAGCTTGGAGGGGAGCAGCTCCTATAATTCACCCCTCCACTTT. V and J are TRBV5-1 and TRBJ1-6; D is perhaps TRBD1 (5 bases). CDR1 is SGHRS, CDR2 YFSETQ, per germline. Trimming left V 0 bases short and J 0 bases short, with 10 bases between. This CDR3 contains 17 residues. The whole variable domain, filled in from reference TRBV5-1 and TRBJ1-6, reads KAGVTQTPRYLIKTRGQQVTLSCSPISGHRSVSWYQQTPGQGLQFLFEYFSETQRNKGNFPGRFSGRQFSNSRSEMNVSTLELGDSALYLCASSLEGSSSYNSPLHFGNGTRLTVT.

The V call is TRBV9, the J call TRBJ1-1; 7 nucleotides line up with TRBD1. CDR1 and CDR2 from the germline V gene are SGDLS and YYNGEE. V was pared by 4 bases and J by 4 bases, with 4 bases of the junction left unmatched. CDR3 length equals 13 residues. The CDR3 region has the DNA TGTGCCAGCAGCCAGGGGGTAGCCACTGAAGCTTTCTTT. This translates into CASSQGVATEAFF.

This clone was observed a handful of times. The rearrangement joins TRBV7-3 to TRBJ2-3; D is unresolved. The ends were cut back, 4 bases at V and 5 bases at J, with 10 bases in the middle. The CDR3 spans 13 residues. Germline V gives CDR1 SGHTA, CDR2 FQGTGA. The CDR3 bases are TGTGCCAGCAGCTCCCGACCTGTAGATACGCAGTATTTT. Its protein product is CASSSRPVDTQYF. The entire variable domain, with the rest obtained from reference TRBV7-3 and TRBJ2-3, is as follows: GAGVSQTPSNKVTEKGKYVELRCDPISGHTALYWYRQSLGQGPEFLIYFQGTGAADDSGLPNDRFFAVRPEGSVSTLKIQRTERGDSAVYLCASSSRPVDTQYFGPGTRLTVL.

This chain uses TRBV4-3 with TRBJ2-7; D possibly corresponds to TRBD1 (5 bases). This CDR3 comprises 13 residues. Trimming took off 0 bases at V and 6 bases at J, with 9 bases between the two ends. The V gene's germline CDR1 is LGHNA and CDR2 YSLEER. The CDR3 reads CASSQEPGSEQYF. The CDR3, as DNA: TGCGCCAGCAGCCAAGAACCAGGGTCCGAGCAGTACTTC.

This clone was picked up one time. The CDR3 DNA follows: TGCGCCAGCAGCTTAGGTGGGAATGAAAAACTGTTTTTT. This gives the protein CASSLGGNEKLFF. This chain links TRBV5-1 with TRBJ1-4, with D unresolved. Trimming shortened V by 2 bases and J by 5 bases, and 7 bases separated the two germline ends. Germline CDR1 SGHRS, CDR2 YFSETQ. This CDR3 has 13 amino acids.

The CDR3 nucleotides are TGTGCCACCGCGCTAGCGGGGTATGAGCAGTTCTTC. Protein sequence: CATALAGYEQFF. This chain connects TRBV15 to TRBJ2-1, with 9 bases aligning to TRBD2. V shed 8 bases, J shed 8 bases, and the junction held 4 bases outside the gene matches. The CDR3 is made up of 12 amino acids. The germline CDR1 and CDR2 sequences are LNHNV and YYDKDF (reference sequence).